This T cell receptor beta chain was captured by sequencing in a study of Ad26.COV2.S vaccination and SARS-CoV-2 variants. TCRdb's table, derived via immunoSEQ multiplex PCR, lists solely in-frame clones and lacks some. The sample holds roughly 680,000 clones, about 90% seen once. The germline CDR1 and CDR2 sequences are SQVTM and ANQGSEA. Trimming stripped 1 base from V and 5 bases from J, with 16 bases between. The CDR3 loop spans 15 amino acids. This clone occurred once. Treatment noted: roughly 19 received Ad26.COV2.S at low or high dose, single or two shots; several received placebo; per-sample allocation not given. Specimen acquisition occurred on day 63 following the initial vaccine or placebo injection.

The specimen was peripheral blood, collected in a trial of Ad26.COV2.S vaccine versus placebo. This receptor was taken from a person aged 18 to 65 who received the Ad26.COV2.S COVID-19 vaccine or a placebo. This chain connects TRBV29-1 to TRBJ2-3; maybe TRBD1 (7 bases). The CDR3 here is CSVEAPGGTGDTQYF. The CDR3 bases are TGCAGCGTTGAAGCACCAGGGGGGACTGGAGATACGCAGTATTTT.